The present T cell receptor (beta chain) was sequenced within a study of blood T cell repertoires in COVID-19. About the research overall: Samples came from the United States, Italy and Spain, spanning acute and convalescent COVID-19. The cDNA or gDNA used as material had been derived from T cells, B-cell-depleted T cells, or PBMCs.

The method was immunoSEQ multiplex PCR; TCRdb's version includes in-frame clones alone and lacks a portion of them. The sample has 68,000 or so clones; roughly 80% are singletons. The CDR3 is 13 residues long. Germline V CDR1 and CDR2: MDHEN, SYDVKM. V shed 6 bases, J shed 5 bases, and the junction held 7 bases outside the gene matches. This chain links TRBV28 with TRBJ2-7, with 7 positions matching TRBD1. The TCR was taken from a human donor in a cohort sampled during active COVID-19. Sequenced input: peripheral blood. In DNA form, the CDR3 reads TGTGCCAGCAGAATACAGGGGTTCAACGAGCAGTACTTC. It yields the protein CASRIQGFNEQYF.